Listed below are T cell receptor beta chains from one sample, sequenced in a study of blood T cell repertoires in COVID-19. Sequenced by immunoSEQ multiplex PCR; TCRdb stores in-frame clones only, minus some. The repertoire holds 60,000 to 80,000 clones, 65% to 85% seen once, with roughly 13% in the top ten. Sequencing was performed on peripheral blood. These TCRs come from a man aged 45-65 years with COVID-19, enrolled during active disease. Each CDR3 is given with its conserved first and last residue.

v_gene,CDR3aa
TRBV11-2,CASSVTSGGGTDTQYF
TRBV5-1,CASSLAASGKETQYF
TRBV5-1,CASTTGPSEGYGYTF
TRBV5-4,CASTGRASGRDEQYF
TRBV5-1,CASSAFSSGANVLTF
TRBV7-2,CASSLRGTEAFF
TRBV5-4,CASSLGLTGLNEKLFF
TRBV6-1,CASSEGQTVSNQPQHF
TRBV28,CASRTKHEAFF
TRBV5-5,CASSRVGGANEKLFF
TRBV7-2,CASSLGQMPGEQFF
TRBV2,CASSWGHANTGELFF
TRBV6-6,CASSTTGASYEQYF
TRBV28,CASIAGGIGEQYF
TRBV2,CASSVGTANTGELFF
TRBV6-5,CASTGYTEAFF
TRBV28,CASSLPSGNTGELFF
TRBV10-3,CAISDAGTEAFF
TRBV5-4,CASSLYRGEQYF
TRBV5-6,CASSLVGQGTDTQYF
TRBV9,CASARGRGETQYF
TRBV19,CASSYPGPKGNTQYF
TRBV10-3,CAISVGRGFSTDTQYF
TRBV27,CASSLYRGGLETQYF
TRBV3-1/TRBV3-2,CASSPTKNSGTIYF
TRBV7-6,CASSSRGLAGGPGFF
TRBV24-1,CATPVIIPGQGALEQYF
TRBV5-1,CASSSEGALGYGYTF
TRBV24-1,CATSARGFDRGLYNEQFF
TRBV10-3,CAISESAVGQGNTIYF
TRBV29-1,CSAHPTEAFF
TRBV7-9,CASSPTSYEQYF
TRBV7-3,CASSSSGNTGELFF
TRBV24-1,CATSETGGTGELFF
TRBV6-5,CASSSGQRANEKLFF
TRBV28,CASSFQGATNEKLFF
TRBV9,CASSVEGREADTQYF
TRBV6-5,CATNEGQGNEKLFF
TRBV10-3,CAISGQVNQPQHF
TRBV4-3,CASSPAGVSDEQYF
TRBV15,CATSRDLNGLAGGEQYF
TRBV18,CASSPFIAGGPNEQYF
TRBV7-3,CASSPDPGNTEAFF
TRBV6-2/TRBV6-3,CASSRDYYGYTF
TRBV20-1,CSASTSGVWETQYF
TRBV19,CASSIGDSKNTEAFF
TRBV20-1,CSASVTGEETQYF
TRBV11-3,CASSRDLAGGHTGELFF
TRBV7-8,CASSLRLVNTEAFF
TRBV30,CAWSGGLTDSPLHF
TRBV4-1,CASSQDAREAPEAFF
TRBV10-3,CAISGMGLWGGELFF
TRBV5-1,CASSLEGHSTDTQYF
TRBV3-1/TRBV3-2,CASSQDYLRLCGQETQYF